This TCR beta chain is from a study of blood T cell repertoires in COVID-19. Whole-study context: The United States, Italy and Spain were the sources of the acute and convalescent COVID-19 samples.

The germline V gene has CDR1 MNHEY and CDR2 SVGAGI. V shed 4 bases, J shed 0 bases, and the junction held 1 base outside the gene matches. The CDR3 contains 14 residues. Some clones are missing from TCRdb's copy, which holds only in-frame ones; the method was immunoSEQ multiplex PCR. This sample has approximately 36,000 clones, with about 76% found just once. This chain links TRBV6-5 with TRBJ2-3; 7 bases are a match to TRBD1. The clonotype comes from a man aged 65 to 85 with COVID-19, enrolled during active disease. Sequences were obtained from peripheral blood. The DNA for the CDR3 is TGTGCCAGCAGTTGGGACAGTAGCACAGATACGCAGTATTTT. Amino acid sequence: CASSWDSSTDTQYF.